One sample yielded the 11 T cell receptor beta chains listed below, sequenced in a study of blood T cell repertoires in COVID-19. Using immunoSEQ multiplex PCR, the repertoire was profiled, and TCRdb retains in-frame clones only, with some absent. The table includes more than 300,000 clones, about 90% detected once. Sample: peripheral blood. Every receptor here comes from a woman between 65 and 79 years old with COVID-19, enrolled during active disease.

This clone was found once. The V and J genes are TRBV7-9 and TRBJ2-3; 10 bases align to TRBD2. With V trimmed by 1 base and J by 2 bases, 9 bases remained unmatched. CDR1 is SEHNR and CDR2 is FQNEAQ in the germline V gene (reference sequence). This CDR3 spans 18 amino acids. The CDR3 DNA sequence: TGTGCCAGCAGCTTAGGCCTAGGACTAGCGGAAAACACAGATACGCAGTATTTT. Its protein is CASSLGLGLAENTDTQYF.

CDR3 amino acids: CASSPLGENTEAFF. The CDR3 DNA sequence: TGTGCCAGCAGCCCCCTAGGGGAGAACACTGAAGCTTTCTTT. V gene TRBV3-1 (or the pseudogene TRBV3-2) combines with J gene TRBJ1-1; a possible D gene is TRBD1 (5 bases). Germline V gene lookup returns CDR1 LGHDT and CDR2 YNNKEL (reference sequence). This CDR3 comprises 14 residues. Between the trimmed V and J ends, which lost 4 bases and 1 base, there was a span of 10 bases.

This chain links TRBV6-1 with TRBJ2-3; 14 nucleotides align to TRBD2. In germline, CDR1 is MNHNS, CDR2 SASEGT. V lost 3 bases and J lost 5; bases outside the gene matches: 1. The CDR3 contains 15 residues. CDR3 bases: TGTGCCAGCAGTGAGACTAGCGGGGGGGTAGATACGCAGTATTTT. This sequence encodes CASSETSGGVDTQYF.

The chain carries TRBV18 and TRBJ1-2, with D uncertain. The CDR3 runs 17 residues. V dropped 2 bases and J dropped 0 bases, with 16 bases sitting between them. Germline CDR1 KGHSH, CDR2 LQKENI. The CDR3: CASSPSSGRDSNYGYTF. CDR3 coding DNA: TGTGCCAGCTCACCATCCTCGGGTAGAGACTCTAACTATGGCTACACCTTC.

The CDR3 sequence is CASSFTGLETQYF. The CDR3 DNA follows: TGCGCCAGCAGCTTCACGGGGTTGGAGACCCAGTACTTC. The chain employs TRBV5-1 and TRBJ2-5, with D perhaps matching TRBD2 (5 bases). The CDR3 totals 13 residues. Germline V lookup: CDR1 SGHRS, CDR2 YFSETQ. Trimming stripped 2 bases from V and 5 bases from J, with 10 bases between.

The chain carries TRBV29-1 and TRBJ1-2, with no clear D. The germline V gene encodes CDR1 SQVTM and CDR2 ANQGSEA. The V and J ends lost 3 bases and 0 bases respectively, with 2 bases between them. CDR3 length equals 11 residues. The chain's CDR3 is CSVDTNYGYTF. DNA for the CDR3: TGCAGCGTTGACACTAACTATGGCTACACCTTC.

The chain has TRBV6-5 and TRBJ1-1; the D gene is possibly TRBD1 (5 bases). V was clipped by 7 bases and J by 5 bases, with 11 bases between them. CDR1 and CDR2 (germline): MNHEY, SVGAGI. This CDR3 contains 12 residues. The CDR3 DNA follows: TGTGCCAGCACCGCAAAGGGGACTGAAGCTTTCTTT. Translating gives CASTAKGTEAFF.

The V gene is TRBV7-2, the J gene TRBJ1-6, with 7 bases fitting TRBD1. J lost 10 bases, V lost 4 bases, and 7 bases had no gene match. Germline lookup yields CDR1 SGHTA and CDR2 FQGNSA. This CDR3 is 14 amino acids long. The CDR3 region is CASSYGRGNSPLHF. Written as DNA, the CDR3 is TGTGCCAGCAGCTACGGCAGGGGGAACTCACCCCTCCACTTT.

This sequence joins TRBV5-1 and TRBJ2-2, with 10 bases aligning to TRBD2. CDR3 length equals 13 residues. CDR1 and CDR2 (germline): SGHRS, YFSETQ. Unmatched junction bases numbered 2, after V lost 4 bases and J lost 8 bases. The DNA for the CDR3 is TGCGCCAGCAGCCGGACTAGCGGTGGGGAGCTGTTTTTT. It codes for CASSRTSGGELFF.

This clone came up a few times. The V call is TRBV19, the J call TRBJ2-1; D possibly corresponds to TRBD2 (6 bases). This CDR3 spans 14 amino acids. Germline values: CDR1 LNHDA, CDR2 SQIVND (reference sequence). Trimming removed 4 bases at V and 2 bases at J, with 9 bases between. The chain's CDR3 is CASSRGGAYNEQFF. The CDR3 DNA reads TGTGCCAGTAGTAGGGGCGGGGCCTACAATGAGCAGTTCTTC.

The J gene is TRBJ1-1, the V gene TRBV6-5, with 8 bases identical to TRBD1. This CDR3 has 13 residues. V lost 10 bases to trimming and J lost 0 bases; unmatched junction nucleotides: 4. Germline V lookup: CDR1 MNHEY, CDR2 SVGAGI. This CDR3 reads CATGQGMNTEAFF. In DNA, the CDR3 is TGTGCCACCGGACAGGGAATGAACACTGAAGCTTTCTTT.